This TCR beta chain is from a study of beta chain features in type 1 diabetes. At the level of the study: Sorted cells, some 110,000,000 in number, were examined across all samples. The study's findings and limits: Moderately but significantly shorter TCRB CDR3s were found in Type 1 diabetes patients in all four CD4+ subsets. PCR could preferentially amplify shorter templates, alike in patients and controls.

The germline V gene has CDR1 GTSNPN and CDR2 SVGIG (reference sequence). This CDR3 spans 14 amino acids. The V and J ends lost 4 bases and 4 bases respectively, with 16 bases between them. Regarding this clone: Its antigen is undetermined.

Expressed TCRB transcripts got sequenced, as all isolated RNA was reverse transcribed. Measured with immunoSEQ multiplex PCR; TCRdb has only the in-frame clones, and not every one. This sample has 600,000 or so clones; more than 13% occur once, and the top ten carry 0.03% to 0.045%. The chain links TRBV30 to TRBJ2-5, with D possibly TRBD1 on 6 matching bases. This clonotype was obtained from a young man with type 1 diabetes. The specimen was naive CD4+ T cells from blood. This CDR3 is CAWMGHPKAETQYF. CDR3 bases: TGTGCCTGGATGGGACACCCAAAGGCAGAGACCCAGTACTTC.